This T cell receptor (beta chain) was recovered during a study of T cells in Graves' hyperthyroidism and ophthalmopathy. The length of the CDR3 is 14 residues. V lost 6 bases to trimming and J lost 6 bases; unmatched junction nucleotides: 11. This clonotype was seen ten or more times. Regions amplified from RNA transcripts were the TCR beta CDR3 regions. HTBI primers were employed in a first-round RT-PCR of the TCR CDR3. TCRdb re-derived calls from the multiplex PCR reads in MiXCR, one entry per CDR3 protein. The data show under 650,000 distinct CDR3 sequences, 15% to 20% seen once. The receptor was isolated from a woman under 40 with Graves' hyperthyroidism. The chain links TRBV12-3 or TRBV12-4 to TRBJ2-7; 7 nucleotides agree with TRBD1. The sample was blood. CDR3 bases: TGTGCCAGCAGGGGAGTGTGGGCAGGGGGCGAGCAGTACTTC. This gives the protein CASRGVWAGGEQYF.